This T cell receptor beta chain was sequenced for a study of early T cells in non-severe SARS-CoV-2 infection. Study overall: Sequencing input comprised bulk RNA from unsorted whole blood; chain pairing was not available.

There are a few counts of this clonotype. Its target is unknown. This CDR3 region has 13 residues. Losses at the gene ends were 4 bases for V and 8 bases for J; bases not matched to a gene: 7. CDR1 SNHLY and CDR2 FYNNEI come from the germline V gene. Points from the study as a whole: The study's VDJdb matching favored anti-spike CD8 responses and missed private and CD4 specificities.

Individual cDNA molecules were tagged with unique molecular identifiers, the study reported. TCRdb recomputed calls from the 5' RACE reads with MiXCR, one row per CDR3 protein. The sample consists of 35,000 to 50,000 distinct CDR3 sequences, 23% of them appearing once. J is TRBJ1-2 and V is TRBV2; 7 bases are a match to TRBD1. This receptor was identified in an adult who was a healthcare worker with PCR-confirmed SARS-CoV-2 infection or an uninfected control (not recorded which). This specimen consisted of whole blood, obtained at baseline. The CDR3 DNA follows: TGTGCCAGCAGTGGGACAGGACTGAGCGGCTACACCTTC. Its protein product is CASSGTGLSGYTF. Full variable domain (rest looked up from reference TRBV2 and TRBJ1-2): EPEVTQTPSHQVTQMGQEVILRCVPISNHLYFYWYRQILGQKVEFLVSFYNNEISEKSEIFDDQFSVERPDGSNFTLKIRSTKLEDSAMYFCASSGTGLSGYTFGSGTRLTVV.